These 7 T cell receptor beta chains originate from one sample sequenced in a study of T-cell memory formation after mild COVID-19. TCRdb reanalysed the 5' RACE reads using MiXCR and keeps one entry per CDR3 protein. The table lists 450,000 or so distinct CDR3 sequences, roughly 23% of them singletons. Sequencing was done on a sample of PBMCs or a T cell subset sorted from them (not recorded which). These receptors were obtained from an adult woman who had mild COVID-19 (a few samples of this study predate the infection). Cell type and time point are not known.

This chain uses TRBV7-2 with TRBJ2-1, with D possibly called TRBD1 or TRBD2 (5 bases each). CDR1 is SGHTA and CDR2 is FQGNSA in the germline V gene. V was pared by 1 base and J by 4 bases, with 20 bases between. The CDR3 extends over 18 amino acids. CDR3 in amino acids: CASSLVPPGRGAYNEQFF. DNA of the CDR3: TGTGCCAGCAGCTTAGTGCCCCCCGGCCGAGGGGCTTACAATGAGCAGTTCTTC.

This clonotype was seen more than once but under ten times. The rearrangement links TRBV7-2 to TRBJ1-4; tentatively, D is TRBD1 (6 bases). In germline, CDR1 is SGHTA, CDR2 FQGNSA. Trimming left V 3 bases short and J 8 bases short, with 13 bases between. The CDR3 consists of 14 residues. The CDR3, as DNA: TGTGCCAGCAGCTTTTCGGGGGCGCGCGAAAAACTGTTTTTT. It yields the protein CASSFSGAREKLFF.

The CDR3 loop is CATSDPPGAGNTGELFF. CDR3 coding DNA: TGTGCCACCAGTGACCCTCCCGGGGCAGGGAACACCGGGGAGCTGTTTTTT. The V call is TRBV24-1, the J call TRBJ2-2; D is perhaps TRBD1 or TRBD2 (5 bases each). V lost 4 bases and J 1 base, leaving 15 bases between the germline ends. CDR3 length: 17 amino acids. Germline V gene sequence: CDR1 KGHDR, CDR2 SFDVKD.

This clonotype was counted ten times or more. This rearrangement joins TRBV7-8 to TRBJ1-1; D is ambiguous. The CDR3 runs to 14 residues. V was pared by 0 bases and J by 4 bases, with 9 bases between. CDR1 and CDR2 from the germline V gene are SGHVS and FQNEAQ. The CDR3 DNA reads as TGTGCCAGCAGCTTAGCCCGTGGGCCCACTGAAGCTTTCTTT. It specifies CASSLARGPTEAFF.

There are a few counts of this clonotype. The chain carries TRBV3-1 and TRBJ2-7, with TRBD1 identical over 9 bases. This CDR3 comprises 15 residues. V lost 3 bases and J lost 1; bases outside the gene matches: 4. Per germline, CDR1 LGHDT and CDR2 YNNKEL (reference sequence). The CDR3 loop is CASSHTGTGSYEQYF. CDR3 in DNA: TGTGCCAGCAGCCATACCGGGACAGGGTCCTACGAGCAGTACTTC.

DNA for the CDR3: TGTGCCAGCAGTGGGCCAGGGAGGGGTCCCCGCACAGATACGCAGTATTTT. Its translation is CASSGPGRGPRTDTQYF. The genes are TRBV25-1 and TRBJ2-3; TRBD2 matches at 7 bases. CDR1 and CDR2 (germline): MGHDK, SYGVNS. Trimming at V came to 4 bases and at J to 1 base, leaving 11 bases not matched to a gene. CDR3 length: 17 amino acids.

In DNA, the CDR3 is TGTGCCAGCAGCTTAACAGGGGGCGCGATAAAGTTCTTC. It encodes CASSLTGGAIKFF. The chain combines TRBV5-4 with TRBJ2-1; 9 bases line up with TRBD1. Germline CDR1 and CDR2: SGHNT and YYREEE (reference sequence). Losses at the gene ends were 2 bases for V and 14 bases for J; bases not matched to a gene: 8. There are 13 residues in the CDR3.